This TCR beta chain was sequenced during a study of blood T cell repertoires in COVID-19 (dated by TCRdb to 2020 to 2021). In terms of the full investigation: Collaborator samples came from the United States, Italy and Spain and covered acute and convalescent phases of COVID-19. The prospective study material was composed of cDNA or gDNA derived from T cells, B-cell-depleted T cells, or PBMCs. Subjects who had been exposed to COVID-19, were actively infected with it, or had recovered from it provided the deeply sampled blood TCRbeta repertoires that made up the dataset. The repertoires were released in a freely available public database meant as a resource for research on the immune response to SARS-CoV-2. Samples came from the ongoing ImmuneRACE study (first 160 participants) plus 1,254 subjects from 6 global collaborators. Nearly every sample came with metadata listing a de-identified subject ID, COVID-19 status, age in years and sex. Where HLA class I and class II types were available, the types were taken from metadata supplied by the sample provider, not from assay-based typing. What the research found in general, with its limitations: The quantity of clinical and demographic metadata differed by source and by participant and was supplied without curation.

In Seattle, one collaborating source enrolled patients while the infection was active and tracked those patients longitudinally over the course of disease. Collaborating institutions collected whole blood in K2EDTA tubes following their own protocols. For TCRbeta analysis, collaborators shipped samples as frozen whole blood, isolated PBMCs, or DNA extracted from either of those sample types. To note about this clone: Its antigen is still unknown. Per-base quality was not reported, and no clone a single base away is much larger than it.

The immunoSEQ Assay, a bias-controlled multiplex PCR, was used to amplify TCRbeta CDR3 regions from genomic DNA. Turning to the authors' computational methods: Nucleated cell counts per sample were estimated from amplification of reference gene primers within the assay. To quantify the absolute abundance of each unique TCRbeta CDR3 rearrangement, sequence reads were collapsed and filtered. For each sample, productive Simpson clonality was calculated as the square root of Simpson's diversity index across productive rearrangements. This immuneACCESS table, as held by TCRdb, lists in-frame sequences with V and J called but not all clones. Of the missing ones, under half trace to an unresolved V gene in checked studies; the others have no known cause. The V and J calls and clone size are taken from that table; D and trimming were inferred from the DNA. For this sample there are approximately 350,000 clones; 75% to 90% appear just once. The ten largest make up around 7.4% of the sample.

The source of this sequence is a woman in her fifties or sixties with COVID-19, enrolled during active disease. Sequencing was carried out using peripheral blood.

The DNA is as follows: TGTGCCAGCAGCTTCGGACAGGGGGGTGAAAAACTGTTTTTT. Its translation is CASSFGQGGEKLFF. The V and J genes are TRBV11-1 and TRBJ1-4; 10 of the junction bases match TRBD1. At the junction V is shortened by 3 bases and J by 7 bases; bases outside the gene matches: 2. The CDR3, cysteine through phenylalanine, is 14 amino acids long. The kept DNA is CDR3 alone, 42 bases in frame from the first base. The germline V gene (reference sequence) provides CDR1 SGHAT and CDR2 FQDESV.